The sequence of this T cell receptor beta chain was determined in a study of shared clonotypes between healthy human individuals. Assay used: immunoSEQ multiplex PCR; TCRdb lists only in-frame clones, some missing. The profile shows about 800,000 clones, about 96% of them singletons. The naive CD8 subset, CD45RO-negative cells positively selected for CCR7, excluded terminally differentiated effector memory CD45RA+ cells. CDR1 is SGDLS and CDR2 is YYNGEE in the germline V gene. With 0 bases clipped from V and 2 bases from J, the junction kept 6 bases outside the gene matches. This CDR3 is built from 17 residues.

Sequences were obtained from naive CD8+ T cells sorted from blood. The clonotype originates from a young man in good health. This chain connects TRBV9 to TRBJ1-4; 8 bases map to TRBD1. The CDR3 reads CASSVAQGARTNEKLFF. DNA of the CDR3: TGTGCCAGCAGCGTAGCTCAGGGGGCTAGGACTAATGAAAAACTGTTTTTT.